Below are 22 T cell receptor beta chains sequenced from a single sample in a study of tumor-infiltrating lymphocytes in primary liver carcinoma. Each 20-30 mg portion of unsorted bulk tissue served as the source for co-extraction of RNA and DNA. Priming with a constant-region primer yielded TCR beta cDNA from 450 to 550 ng total RNA. Three rounds of nested multiplex PCR with slightly modified ARM-PCR produced TCR beta libraries. In the first two PCR rounds, TRBV1-TRBV30 forward primers were paired with a C-beta reverse primer, and each round lasted approximately 9 cycles. TCRdb recomputed calls from the multiplex PCR reads with MiXCR, one row per CDR3 protein. The table shows 50,000 or so distinct CDR3 sequences, with around 77% occurring only once. Source material: liver tumor tissue from sampling region 5. The subset is: tumor region T5, tumor centre. Every receptor here comes from a middle-aged man with primary liver carcinoma and hepatitis B virus infection.

This clonotype was observed many times. This may arise from a read error, as a much more abundant clone is one base away. The CDR3 spells CVSSTGTSGQWEQFF. CDR3 coding DNA: TGTGTCAGCAGTACCGGGACTAGCGGCCAATGGGAGCAGTTCTTC. V gene TRBV6-1 combines with J gene TRBJ2-1; TRBD2 aligns across 11 bases. The CDR3 covers 15 residues. Germline-derived CDR1 and CDR2 are MNHNS and SASEGT.

This clonotype came up many times. The V gene is TRBV5-1, the J gene TRBJ1-5; weak D call: TRBD1 (5 bases). Per the germline V gene, CDR1 is SGHRS and CDR2 is YFSETQ. The CDR3 consists of 15 residues. Between the trimmed V and J ends, which lost 0 bases and 3 bases, there was a span of 10 bases. The CDR3: CASSLGSGVNQPQHF. CDR3 bases: TGCGCCAGCAGCTTGGGTTCGGGGGTCAATCAGCCCCAGCATTTT.

The chain employs TRBV5-1 and TRBJ1-2; a weak D match, TRBD1 (5 bases). The germline V gene has CDR1 SGHRS and CDR2 YFSETQ. V shed 4 bases and J shed 3 bases, with 10 bases lying between them. CDR3 size: 13 residues. CDR3 loop: CASSVRVHYGYTF. The CDR3 DNA is TGCGCCAGCAGCGTCAGGGTGCACTATGGCTACACCTTC. Looking up the rest from reference TRBV5-1 and TRBJ1-2 gives the full variable domain: KAGVTQTPRYLIKTRGQQVTLSCSPISGHRSVSWYQQTPGQGLQFLFEYFSETQRNKGNFPGRFSGRQFSNSRSEMNVSTLELGDSALYLCASSVRVHYGYTFGSGTRLTVV.

This clonotype was recorded a few times. This chain links TRBV5-4 with TRBJ2-7, with D perhaps matching TRBD1 or TRBD2 (6 bases each). From germline, CDR1 is SGHNT and CDR2 YYREEE (reference sequence). V was trimmed by 6 bases and J by 2 bases, leaving 15 bases between them. The CDR3 is 14 amino acids. The CDR3 reads CASNFGGQTYEQYF. The CDR3 DNA reads TGTGCCAGCAACTTCGGGGGACAAACCTACGAGCAGTACTTC.

A note on this clonotype: Possible read error: a much larger clone is one base away. The chain employs TRBV7-3 and TRBJ2-1; the D gene is possibly TRBD1 (5 bases). The CDR3 totals 14 residues. CDR1 and CDR2 (germline): SGHTA, FQGTGA. V was cut by 6 bases and J by 2 bases, with 11 bases left in between. CDR3 DNA: TGTGCCAGCAGTAGGGGCCGAACCTACAATGAGCAGTTCTTC. Protein: CASSRGRTYNEQFF.

This clonotype was found many times. A junction boundary mismatches the germline segment, possibly from a read error. The chain has TRBV5-4 and TRBJ2-7, with a weak D call TRBD2 (5 bases). The length of the CDR3 is 14 residues. Germline V gene sequence: CDR1 SGHNT, CDR2 YYREEE (reference sequence). CDR3 coding DNA: TGTGCCGGCAGCCTTGACGAGGGCCATAGCGAGCAGTACTTC. Its protein is CAGSLDEGHSEQYF.

On this clonotype itself: One junction end disagrees with the germline gene, perhaps due to a read error. The genes are TRBV29-1 and TRBJ2-1, with D hard to call. CDR3 length equals 13 residues. Germline CDR1 is SQVTM and CDR2 is ANQGSEA. The CDR3 reads CSVEDSYNKEQFF. The CDR3 DNA follows: TGCAGCGTTGAAGACTCCTATAACAAAGAGCAGTTCTTC.

As regards this clonotype: The CDR3 does not close with the conserved phenylalanine or tryptophan, likely indicating a read error. V is TRBV6-6 and J is TRBJ2-7, with unresolved D. V gave up 7 bases and J gave up 0 bases, with 13 bases separating them. Germline V lookup: CDR1 MNHNY, CDR2 SVGAGI (reference sequence). The length of the CDR3 is 14 residues. The CDR3, as DNA: TGTGCCAGCAATTTTACGGGTTCCTCCTACGAGCAGTACTCC. It specifies CASNFTGSSYEQYS.

As for this clonotype: Without the conserved terminal phenylalanine or tryptophan, this CDR3 likely stems from a read error. Because the CDR3's place on the DNA is in doubt, the DNA is left out and the CDR3 is given as listed by TCRdb. The gene calls are TRBV11-1 and TRBJ2-7. Germline lookup yields CDR1 SGHAT and CDR2 FQDESV (reference sequence). Termini included, the CDR3 measures 13 amino acids. The CDR3 here is CASRGKRSHEPYY.

The V and J genes are TRBV6-5 and TRBJ2-2, with D perhaps matching TRBD1 (6 bases). Trimming cost V 1 base and J 2 bases, with 11 bases left between them. The length of the CDR3 is 16 residues. Germline CDR1 is MNHEY and CDR2 is SVGAGI. CDR3: CASSYWTVSNTGELFF. CDR3 sequence (DNA): TGTGCCAGCAGTTACTGGACAGTTTCTAACACCGGGGAGCTGTTTTTT.

In this sample, this clonotype turned up a few times. The final CDR3 position lacks the conserved phenylalanine or tryptophan, pointing to a likely read error. V is TRBV7-9 and J is TRBJ2-7; the D is unclear. Germline CDR1 and CDR2: SEHNR and FQNEAQ (reference sequence). This CDR3 region has 14 residues. The CDR3 spells CASSTTGPPYEQYL. CDR3 nucleotides: TGTGCCAGCAGCACTACGGGCCCCCCATACGAACAGTACCTC.

Concerning this clonotype itself: This likely comes from a read error, as the CDR3 has no conserved phenylalanine or tryptophan at its end. The chain uses TRBV5-4 and TRBJ2-1; 10 bases agree with TRBD2. In germline, CDR1 is SGHNT, CDR2 YYREEE (reference sequence). CDR3 length equals 16 residues. The CDR3 coding sequence is TGTGCCAGCAGCGGACTAGCGGCAAGCTCCTACAAAGAGCAGTTCGTC. This sequence encodes CASSGLAASSYKEQFV.

Comment on this clonotype: The germline gene is not matched at one end of the junction; a read error may be the cause. The chain couples TRBV7-8 to TRBJ2-2; TRBD1 matches at 8 bases. Per the germline V gene, CDR1 is SGHVS and CDR2 is FQNEAQ. The CDR3 totals 15 residues. CDR3 region: CARSLVRTGTGELFF. The CDR3 coding sequence is TGTGCCAGAAGCTTAGTGAGGACAGGGACCGGGGAGCTATTTTTT.

On this clonotype: One junction end disagrees with the germline gene, perhaps due to a read error. J is TRBJ2-5 and V is TRBV4-3; a weak D match, TRBD2 (6 bases). CDR3 length equals 15 residues. The germline CDR1 and CDR2 sequences are LGHNA and YSLEER. CDR3 region: CASSQEGLPSEIQYF. The CDR3 nucleotides read TGCGCCAGCAGTCAAGAGGGACTTCCGTCTGAGATCCAGTACTTC.

This rearrangement joins TRBV12-3 or TRBV12-4 to TRBJ2-5; unclear D gene. The V gene lost 1 base and the J gene lost 9 bases, with 15 bases spanning the gap. The CDR3 extends over 14 amino acids. The CDR3 region is CASSLGSTSRSQYF. CDR3 nucleotides: TGTGCCAGCAGTTTAGGAAGCACCTCTCGGTCCCAGTACTTC.

Concerning this clonotype itself: An end of the junction does not agree with germline; a read error may underlie this. CDR3 amino acids: CASSLVGVTGSNQPQLF. The CDR3 coding sequence is TGTGCCAGTAGCTTAGTAGGGGTTACAGGGAGCAATCAGCCCCAGCTTTTT. This rearrangement joins TRBV11-2 to TRBJ1-5, with D maybe TRBD1 (6 bases). Germline lookup yields CDR1 SGHAT and CDR2 FQNNGV. The CDR3 loop spans 17 amino acids.

Concerning this clonotype: Being one base from a much bigger clone, this may be a read error. The CDR3 region is CASSGGGPYKQYF. Here the CDR3 DNA reads TGTGCCAGCAGTGGAGGGGGGCCCTACAAGCAGTACTTC. The chain has TRBV2 and TRBJ2-7; D may match TRBD1 or TRBD2 (6 bases each). This CDR3 contains 13 residues. CDR1 is SNHLY and CDR2 is FYNNEI in the germline V gene.

V and J are TRBV25-1 and TRBJ2-1, with D uncertain. The germline V gene encodes CDR1 MGHDK and CDR2 SYGVNS. Trimming removed 7 bases from V and 4 bases from J, with 11 bases in between. The CDR3 runs to 13 residues. This chain's CDR3 is CASILGYYNEQFF. The CDR3 coding sequence is TGTGCCAGCATACTGGGTTATTACAATGAGCAGTTCTTC. The full variable domain, its missing parts supplied by reference TRBV25-1 and TRBJ2-1, is EADIYQTPRYLVIGTGKKITLECSQTMGHDKMYWYQQDPGMELHLIHYSYGVNSTEKGDLSSESTVSRIRTEHFPLTLESARPSHTSQYLCASILGYYNEQFFGPGTRLTVL.

Regarding this clonotype: One end of the junction varies from germline; a read error may be responsible. This sequence joins TRBV4-1 and TRBJ1-5; tentative D call: TRBD1 (6 bases). The CDR3 loop spans 15 amino acids. Germline V gene data show CDR1 as MGHRA and CDR2 as YSYEKL. Here the CDR3 DNA reads TGCGCCAGCAGCCAACGGTACAGGGCCAATCAGCCTCAGCATTTT. Translated, it gives CASSQRYRANQPQHF.

As to this clonotype: The junction differs from germline at one of its ends, possibly a read error. The chain combines TRBV6-1 with TRBJ2-3, with D uncertain. The CDR3 length is 13 residues. Per the germline V gene, CDR1 is MNHNS and CDR2 is SASEGT. CDR3 region: CTSRESDTDTQYF. CDR3 nucleotides: TGTACCAGCCGTGAGTCCGACACAGATACGCAGTATTTT.

This clonotype is termed large. This chain links TRBV29-1 with TRBJ2-3; tentative D call: TRBD2 (6 bases). CDR3 size: 15 residues. Trimming pared 3 bases from V and 2 bases from J, leaving 15 bases between. Germline CDR1 and CDR2: SQVTM and ANQGSEA. As DNA, the CDR3 is TGCAGCGTTGAGGGCGGGGCCGGCATCACAGATACGCAGTATTTT. This encodes CSVEGGAGITDTQYF.

The genes are TRBV6-2 or TRBV6-3 and TRBJ2-7, with D tentatively TRBD2 (6 bases). The germline V gene encodes CDR1 MNHEY and CDR2 SVGEGT. This CDR3 is built from 13 residues. V was shortened by 5 bases and J by 10 bases, with 18 bases between the two germline ends. The CDR3, as DNA: TGTGCCAGCAGTCTCCGGGGGATAGATCACCAGTACTTC. It yields the protein CASSLRGIDHQYF.